Presented here are 25 T cell receptor beta chains from one specimen sequenced in a study of pediatric ulcerative colitis. The assay was immunoSEQ multiplex PCR, and TCRdb's table has in-frame clones only and misses some. The data show tens of thousands of clones, 77% seen once. Input material: blood. These receptors all come from a boy under 18 with moderate ulcerative colitis.

The chain recombines TRBV19 with TRBJ2-7; a possible D gene is TRBD2 (6 bases). The CDR3 extends over 15 amino acids. Germline CDR1 is LNHDA and CDR2 is SQIVND (reference sequence). Between the trimmed V and J ends, which lost 5 bases and 6 bases, there was a span of 20 bases. The CDR3 is CASSGFRSFGGEQYF. For the CDR3, the DNA is TGTGCCAGTAGTGGCTTCCGGAGTTTCGGGGGCGAGCAGTACTTC.

CDR3 region: CASSLAGSTSGGYTF. The DNA for the CDR3 is TGTGCCAGCAGCTTAGCAGGCAGCACCTCGGGTGGCTACACCTTC. V usage is TRBV5-4 and J usage is TRBJ1-2; unclear D gene. Trimming pared 2 bases from V and 7 bases from J, leaving 18 bases between. There are 15 residues in the CDR3. Germline CDR1 and CDR2: SGHNT and YYREEE (reference sequence).

The chain couples TRBV10-2 to TRBJ2-1; 7 nucleotides align to TRBD1. The CDR3 is 14 amino acids. Germline CDR1 is WSHSY and CDR2 is SAAADI. The trim removed 4 bases at V and 10 bases at J, leaving 10 bases unmatched. The CDR3 region is CASSVRTGPGEQFF. The CDR3 DNA follows: TGCGCCAGCAGTGTGAGGACAGGTCCCGGGGAGCAGTTCTTC.

The V and J genes are TRBV7-9 and TRBJ1-2, with 8 nucleotides matching TRBD1. The CDR3 covers 15 residues. Looked up from germline, CDR1 is SEHNR and CDR2 is FQNEAQ (reference sequence). V shed 5 bases, J shed 4 bases, and the junction held 9 bases outside the gene matches. CDR3: CASSPDRDRSYGYTF. The CDR3 DNA is TGTGCCAGCAGCCCGGACAGGGATAGGAGCTATGGCTACACCTTC.

J is TRBJ1-6 and V is TRBV6-1; D ambiguous. CDR1 and CDR2 (germline): MNHNS, SASEGT. V lost 3 bases to trimming and J lost 0 bases, with 12 bases between them. The CDR3 spans 17 residues. CDR3 DNA sequence: TGTGCCAGCAGTGACGGGAGAGGGAGCTCCTATAATTCACCCCTCCACTTT. Residues: CASSDGRGSSYNSPLHF.

This chain uses TRBV12-5 with TRBJ1-3, with D unclear. The CDR3 extends over 13 amino acids. Germline V gives CDR1 LGHNT, CDR2 FRNRAP. V was shortened by 1 base and J by 0 bases, with 1 base between the two germline ends. The CDR3 protein is CASGLDSGNTIYF. CDR3 nucleotide sequence: TGTGCTAGTGGTTTGGACTCTGGAAACACCATATATTTT. Based on the CDR3 plus reference TRBV12-5 and TRBJ1-3, the full variable domain is DARVTQTPRHKVTEMGQEVTMRCQPILGHNTVFWYRQTMMQGLELLAYFRNRAPLDDSGMPKDRFSAEMPDATLATLKIQPSEPRDSAVYFCASGLDSGNTIYFGEGSWLTVV.

This clone was found a few times. This chain uses TRBV6-5 with TRBJ1-1, with D perhaps TRBD1 (5 bases). CDR1 and CDR2 (germline): MNHEY, SVGAGI. V was cut by 4 bases and J by 1 base, with 10 bases left in between. This CDR3 has 14 residues. CDR3 amino acids: CASSSGRANTEAFF. CDR3 DNA sequence: TGTGCCAGCAGTTCGGGACGGGCGAACACTGAAGCTTTCTTT.

The chain couples TRBV5-1 to TRBJ2-3; D is unresolved. The V gene lost 0 bases and the J gene lost 5 bases, with 4 bases spanning the gap. The CDR3 contains 12 residues. Germline loops: CDR1 SGHRS, CDR2 YFSETQ. This chain's CDR3 is CASSLGKDTQYF. In DNA form, the CDR3 reads TGCGCCAGCAGCTTGGGGAAAGATACGCAGTATTTT.

The rearrangement links TRBV5-6 to TRBJ1-1; 7 nucleotides agree with TRBD1. CDR3 length: 13 amino acids. V lost 0 bases, J lost 6 bases, and 2 bases stayed unmatched. Germline-derived CDR1 and CDR2 are SGHDT and YYEEEE. The CDR3 protein is CASSLVGGSEAFF. CDR3 nucleotide sequence: TGTGCCAGCAGCTTGGTAGGGGGCTCTGAAGCTTTCTTT.

This rearrangement joins TRBV9 to TRBJ1-3; D is ambiguous. The CDR3 contains 15 residues. Trimming stripped 0 bases from V and 0 bases from J, with 7 bases between. Germline CDR1 reads SGDLS; CDR2 reads YYNGEE. DNA for the CDR3: TGTGCCAGCAGCGTAGGTGGAATCTCTGGAAACACCATATATTTT. As protein: CASSVGGISGNTIYF.

The V and J genes are TRBV7-7 and TRBJ2-3; the D is unclear. Germline V CDR1 and CDR2: SSHAT, FNYEAQ (reference sequence). V was shortened by 1 base and J by 1 base, with 9 bases between the two germline ends. The CDR3 sequence is 15 residues long. CDR3 in amino acids: CASSLVAGGTDTQYF. For the CDR3, the DNA is TGTGCCAGCAGCTTAGTCGCTGGGGGCACAGATACGCAGTATTTT. The whole variable domain, filled in from reference TRBV7-7 and TRBJ2-3, reads GAGVSQSPRYKVTKRGQDVTLRCDPISSHATLYWYQQALGQGPEFLTYFNYEAQPDKSGLPSDRFSAERPEGSISTLTIQRTEQRDSAMYRCASSLVAGGTDTQYFGPGTRLTVL.

This clone was observed a few times. This chain joins TRBV6-6 and TRBJ1-1; D gene uncertain. V was shortened by 4 bases and J by 2 bases, with 17 bases between the two germline ends. CDR1 MNHNY and CDR2 SVGAGI come from the germline V gene (reference sequence). This CDR3 is built from 16 residues. CDR3 sequence (DNA): TGTGCCAGCAGTTCTATGGGAGCAGTCTATAACACTGAAGCTTTCTTT. Translating it yields CASSSMGAVYNTEAFF.

The chain joins TRBV5-4 to TRBJ2-7; 8 bases line up with TRBD2. The V and J ends lost 4 bases and 3 bases, in that order; junction bases with no gene match: 12. Germline CDR1 SGHNT, CDR2 YYREEE (reference sequence). The CDR3 length is 16 residues. CDR3 sequence: CASSRSSGLSVYEQYF. Here the CDR3 DNA reads TGTGCCAGCAGCCGCTCTAGCGGGCTATCAGTCTACGAGCAGTACTTC.

The chain joins TRBV7-6 to TRBJ2-7; D might be TRBD2 (6 bases). The germline V gene has CDR1 SGHVS and CDR2 FNYEAQ. CDR3 length equals 15 residues. The ends were cut back, 5 bases at V and 3 bases at J, with 17 bases in the middle. CDR3 loop: CASSPRGGMIYEQYF. CDR3 nucleotide sequence: TGTGCCAGCAGCCCCCGGGGCGGGATGATCTACGAGCAGTACTTC.

V is TRBV6-6 and J is TRBJ2-1; D gene unclear. Looked up from germline, CDR1 is MNHNY and CDR2 is SVGAGI (reference sequence). Trimming took 5 bases from V and 6 from J, leaving 14 bases between them. The CDR3 is 14 amino acids. CDR3 bases: TGTGCCAGCAGTCCCCGGGTCCAAAGCAATGAGCAGTTCTTC. It codes for CASSPRVQSNEQFF.

This chain links TRBV27 with TRBJ1-4, with D unclear. This CDR3 spans 20 amino acids. V dropped 2 bases and J dropped 0 bases, with 22 bases sitting between them. Germline loops: CDR1 MNHEY, CDR2 SMNVEV (reference sequence). CDR3 region: CASSLGFRLRMEATNEKLFF. CDR3 DNA: TGTGCCAGCAGTTTAGGATTTCGACTTAGAATGGAAGCAACTAATGAAAAACTGTTTTTT.

The chain carries TRBV11-2 and TRBJ1-4; D not certain. The CDR3 has 13 amino acids. Germline assignment: CDR1 SGHAT and CDR2 FQNNGV. The V end lost 7 bases, the J end lost 5 bases, and 11 bases lay between the germline ends. The CDR3 region has the DNA TGTGCCAGCACCGGAGGCGAGAATGAAAAACTGTTTTTT. Protein sequence: CASTGGENEKLFF.

The chain joins TRBV2 to TRBJ2-1; 7 nucleotides match TRBD2. Trimming at V came to 6 bases and at J to 6 bases, leaving 5 bases not matched to a gene. This CDR3 is built from 13 residues. CDR1 and CDR2 (germline): SNHLY, FYNNEI. DNA of the CDR3: TGTGCCAGCAGGTCAGGGACTATCAATGAGCAGTTCTTC. It specifies CASRSGTINEQFF.

The genes are TRBV30 and TRBJ2-3, with 8 bases fitting TRBD2. The CDR3 runs to 15 residues. Germline assignment: CDR1 GTSNPN and CDR2 SVGIG (reference sequence). The V and J ends lost 2 bases and 5 bases, in that order; junction bases with no gene match: 9. CDR3 bases: TGTGCCTGGAGTCCATTTAGCGGGATTGGAGATACGCAGTATTTT. This translates into CAWSPFSGIGDTQYF.

The chain carries TRBV5-8 and TRBJ2-7; D possibly uses TRBD1 or TRBD2 (5 bases each). Trimming took 1 base from V and 4 from J, leaving 12 bases between them. This CDR3 has 14 amino acids. CDR1 and CDR2 from the germline V gene are SGHTS and YDEGEE. CDR3 region: CASSLRAEGYEQYF. The CDR3 nucleotides are TGTGCCAGCAGCTTGCGGGCCGAGGGGTACGAGCAGTACTTC.

This clone has only a few counts. The chain uses TRBV7-3 and TRBJ2-1, with D perhaps being TRBD1 or TRBD2 (5 bases each). Germline V lookup: CDR1 SGHTA, CDR2 FQGTGA. This CDR3 has 13 amino acids. Trimming took 4 bases from V and 10 from J, leaving 14 bases between them. In DNA form, the CDR3 reads TGTGCCAGCAGCTACGGGACCCGCCAGGAGCAGTTCTTC. Encoded protein: CASSYGTRQEQFF.

V and J are TRBV19 and TRBJ1-1, with D unclear. The CDR3 runs 12 residues. Trimming pared 8 bases from V and 4 bases from J, leaving 11 bases between. Germline values: CDR1 LNHDA, CDR2 SQIVND (reference sequence). CDR3 protein: CASSRGGTEAFF. Written as DNA, the CDR3 is TGTGCCAGTTCTCGAGGAGGCACTGAAGCTTTCTTT.

The chain uses TRBV12-5 and TRBJ1-5, with D tentatively TRBD1 (6 bases). Trimming left V 0 bases short and J 4 bases short, with 10 bases between. This CDR3 region has 15 residues. CDR1 LGHNT and CDR2 FRNRAP come from the germline V gene. CDR3 residues: CASGLVQGPNQPQHF. Here the CDR3 DNA reads TGTGCTAGTGGTTTGGTACAGGGTCCAAATCAGCCCCAGCATTTT.

The chain carries TRBV6-1 and TRBJ1-2; 11 positions agree with TRBD1. V was clipped by 6 bases and J by 4 bases; unmatched bases: 7. The CDR3 is made up of 15 amino acids. Germline CDR1 and CDR2: MNHNS and SASEGT. The CDR3 protein is CASRSPGQGVYGYTF. Written as DNA, the CDR3 is TGTGCCAGCAGATCTCCGGGACAGGGGGTCTATGGCTACACCTTC.

The rearrangement joins TRBV7-9 to TRBJ1-1; perhaps TRBD1 as D (5 bases). The CDR3 has 14 residues. V lost 7 bases to trimming and J lost 4 bases, with 16 bases between them. Germline V gene sequence: CDR1 SEHNR, CDR2 FQNEAQ (reference sequence). CDR3 residues: CASNPRGVSTEAFF. CDR3 coding DNA: TGTGCCAGCAACCCACGGGGGGTTAGCACTGAAGCTTTCTTT.